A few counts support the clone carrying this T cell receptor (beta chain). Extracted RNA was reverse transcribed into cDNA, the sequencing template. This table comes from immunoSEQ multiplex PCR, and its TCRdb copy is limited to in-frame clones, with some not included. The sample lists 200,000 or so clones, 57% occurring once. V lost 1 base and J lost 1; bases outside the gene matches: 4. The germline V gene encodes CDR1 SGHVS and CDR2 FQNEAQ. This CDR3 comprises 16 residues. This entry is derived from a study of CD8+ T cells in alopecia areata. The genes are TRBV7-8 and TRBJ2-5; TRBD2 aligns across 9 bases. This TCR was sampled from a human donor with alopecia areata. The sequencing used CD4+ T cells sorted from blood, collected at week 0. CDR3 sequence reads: CASSLGASGAQETQYF. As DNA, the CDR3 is TGTGCCAGCAGCTTAGGGGCTAGCGGGGCCCAAGAGACCCAGTACTTC.